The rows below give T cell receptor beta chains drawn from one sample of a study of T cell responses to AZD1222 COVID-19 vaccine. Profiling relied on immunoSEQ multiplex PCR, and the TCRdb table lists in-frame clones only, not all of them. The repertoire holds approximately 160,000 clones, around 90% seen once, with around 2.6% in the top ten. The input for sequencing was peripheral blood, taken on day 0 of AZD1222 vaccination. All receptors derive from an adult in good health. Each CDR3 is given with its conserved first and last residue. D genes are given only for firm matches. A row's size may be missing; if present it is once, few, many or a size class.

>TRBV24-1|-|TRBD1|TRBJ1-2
TGTGCCACCAGTGACCTAACGCAGGGGGGCTATGGCTACACCTTC
CATSDLTQGGYGYTF
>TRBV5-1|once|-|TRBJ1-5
TGCGCCAGCAGCTTGGAGCCGAGCAATCAGCCCCAGCATTTT
CASSLEPSNQPQHF
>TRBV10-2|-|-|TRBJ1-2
TGCGCCAGCAGCCGGGACTCTCTATGGGGCTACACCTTC
CASSRDSLWGYTF
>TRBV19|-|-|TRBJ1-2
TGTGCCAGTAGTACCTCCCGGGGCTGGGGGACCTATGGCTACACCTTC
CASSTSRGWGTYGYTF
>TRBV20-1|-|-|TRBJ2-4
TGCAGTGCTAGTCGGAACGGTGGCAAAAACATTCAGTACTTC
CSASRNGGKNIQYF
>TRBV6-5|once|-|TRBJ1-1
TGTGCCAGCAGCCCCAGGGTTGGAACTGAAGCTTTCTTT
CASSPRVGTEAFF
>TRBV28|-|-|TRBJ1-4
TGTGCCAGCAGTTCCTCCGACAGGTGGGAAAAACTGTTTTTT
CASSSSDRWEKLFF
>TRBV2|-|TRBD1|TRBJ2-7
TGTGCCAGCAGTGTCTATGGGACAGGGGGCTACGAGCAGTACTTC
CASSVYGTGGYEQYF
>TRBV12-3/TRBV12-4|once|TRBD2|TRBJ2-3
TGTGCCAGCAGCCAGAGACTAGCGGGGGCCTCGTATTTT
CASSQRLAGASYF
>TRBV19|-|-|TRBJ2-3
TGTGCCAGTCGAAAGGACCCCACAGATACGCAGTATTTT
CASRKDPTDTQYF
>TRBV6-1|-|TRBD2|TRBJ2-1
TGTGCCAGCAGTGAAGGGACTAGCGGGAGCAATGAGCAGTTCTTC
CASSEGTSGSNEQFF
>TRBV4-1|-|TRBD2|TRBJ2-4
TGCGCCAGCAGCCTACTAGCGGGGGTAGCCAAAAACATTCAGTACTTC
CASSLLAGVAKNIQYF
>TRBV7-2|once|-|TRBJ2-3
TGTGCCAGCAGCTCAACAGGGAGGTGGAACACAGATACGCAGTATTTT
CASSSTGRWNTDTQYF
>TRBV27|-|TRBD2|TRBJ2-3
TGTGCCAGCAGTCCAGGACTAGATACAGATACGCAGTATTTT
CASSPGLDTDTQYF
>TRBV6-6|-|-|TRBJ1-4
TGTGCCAGCAGTCCCGGGGGGCCACCTCACCCTAATGAAAAACTGTTTTTT
CASSPGGPPHPNEKLFF
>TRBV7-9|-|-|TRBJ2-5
TGTGCCAGCAGCTTCGGGACGTTGGTGCGGGAGACCCAGTACTTC
CASSFGTLVRETQYF
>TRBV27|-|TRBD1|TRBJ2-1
TGTGCCAGCAGTTTCCGGGGACAGTACAATGAGCAGTTCTTC
CASSFRGQYNEQFF
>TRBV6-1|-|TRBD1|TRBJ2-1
TGTGCCAGCAGTGACACCGGGACAGGGGAGCAGTTCTTC
CASSDTGTGEQFF
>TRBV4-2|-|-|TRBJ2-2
TGTGCCAGCAGCCTGGAAGGACAGACCCACACCGGGGAGCTGTTTTTT
CASSLEGQTHTGELFF
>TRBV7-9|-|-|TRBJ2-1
TGTGCCAGCAGCTTAGTGGGCTATGAGCAGTTCTTC
CASSLVGYEQFF
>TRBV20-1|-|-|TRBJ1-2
TGCAGTGCTCAGGCTAACTATGGCTACACCTTC
CSAQANYGYTF
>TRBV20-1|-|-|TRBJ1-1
TGCAGTGCTAGTACCCGGGGGAGCCAGAACACTGAAGCTTTCTTT
CSASTRGSQNTEAFF
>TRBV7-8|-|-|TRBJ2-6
TGTGCCAGTCAACCAGCACTTGGTACCACCTACTCTGGGGCCAACGTCCTGACTTTC
CASQPALGTTYSGANVLTF
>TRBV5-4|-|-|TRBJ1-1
TGTGCCAGCAGCTTGGGGCGGCGGGACACTGAAGCTTTCTTT
CASSLGRRDTEAFF
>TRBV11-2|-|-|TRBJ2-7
TGTGCCAGCAGCTTAGTGTACGGTGGCTTCCAGGCCTACGAGCAGTACTTC
CASSLVYGGFQAYEQYF
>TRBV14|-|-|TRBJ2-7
TGTGCCAGCAGCCAAGATGGGAGCAGGGTCTCGCAGTACTTC
CASSQDGSRVSQYF
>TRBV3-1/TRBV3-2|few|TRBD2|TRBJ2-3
TGTGCCAGCAGCCAAACAACGGGAGGGAGCACAGATACGCAGTATTTT
CASSQTTGGSTDTQYF
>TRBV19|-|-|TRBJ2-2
TGTGCCGGGCGTGACCAGGGAGACACCGGGGAGCTGTTTTTT
CAGRDQGDTGELFF
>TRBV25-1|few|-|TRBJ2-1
TGTGCCAGCAGTGAATATCTTGGCGGGGTCAATGAGCAGTTCTTC
CASSEYLGGVNEQFF
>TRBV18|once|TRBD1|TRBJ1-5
TGTGCCAGCTCAGCGGACAGGGATCAGCCCCAGCATTTT
CASSADRDQPQHF
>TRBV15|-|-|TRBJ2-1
TGTGCCACCAGCTTGTCAGCCGGGACCACATACAATGAGCAGTTCTTC
CATSLSAGTTYNEQFF
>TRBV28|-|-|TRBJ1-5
TGTGCCAGCAGTTTAAAGGGAACTAGCAATCAGCCCCAGCATTTT
CASSLKGTSNQPQHF
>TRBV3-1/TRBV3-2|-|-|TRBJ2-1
TGTGCCAGCAGCTTCCGGGTCACCTACAATGAGCAGTTCTTC
CASSFRVTYNEQFF
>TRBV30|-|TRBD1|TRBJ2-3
TGTGCCTGGGGGAACCCCGGGACAGTCACAGATACGCAGTATTTT
CAWGNPGTVTDTQYF
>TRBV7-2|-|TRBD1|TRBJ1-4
TGTGCCAGCAGCTTGGTTGGGACAGGGGGCAGCAATGAAAAACTGTTTTTT
CASSLVGTGGSNEKLFF
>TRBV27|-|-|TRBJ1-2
TGTGCCAGCAGTTTATCGGCGGGGGTTGGTGGCTACACCTTC
CASSLSAGVGGYTF
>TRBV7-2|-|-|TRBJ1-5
TGTGCCAGCAGCTTAGAACAGAATCAGCCCCAGCATTTT
CASSLEQNQPQHF
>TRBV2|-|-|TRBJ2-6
TGTGCCAGCAGTGAAGCGGGTTCTGGGGCCAACGTCCTGACTTTC
CASSEAGSGANVLTF
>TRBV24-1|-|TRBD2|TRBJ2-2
TGTGCCACCAGTGATTCCGGACGAGTGAAGAGCGGGAGGGTAATCCGGGACACCGGGGAGCTGTTTTTT
CATSDSGRVKSGRVIRDTGELFF
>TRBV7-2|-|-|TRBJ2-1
TGTGCCAGCAGCGCCTATCTGAACTACAATGAGCAGTTCTTC
CASSAYLNYNEQFF
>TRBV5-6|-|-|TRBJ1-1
TGTGCCAGCAGCTTTGTGGATGTGAACACTGAAGCTTTCTTT
CASSFVDVNTEAFF